The 18 T cell receptor beta chains below come from one sample, sequenced in a study of T-cell memory formation after mild COVID-19. TCRdb used MiXCR to reprocess the 5' RACE reads, holding one entry per CDR3 protein. This table holds approximately 290,000 distinct CDR3 sequences, 8% to 10% found once. Sequencing input: PBMCs or a T cell subset sorted from them (not recorded which). The source of these receptors is a man younger than 35 who had mild COVID-19 (a few samples of this study predate the infection). Cell type and time point are not known.

A few counts support this clonotype. The rearrangement links TRBV20-1 to TRBJ2-2; perhaps D is TRBD1 or TRBD2 (6 bases each). V lost 7 bases and J lost 0, with 12 bases in between. This CDR3 contains 14 residues. Germline CDR1 is DFQATT and CDR2 is SNEGSKA (reference sequence). The DNA of the CDR3 is TGCAGTGTGACCGGGGGCGCGAACACCGGGGAGCTGTTTTTT. This codes for CSVTGGANTGELFF.

This clonotype was recorded a few times. The chain couples TRBV29-1 to TRBJ2-7, with D perhaps given as TRBD1 or TRBD2 (7 bases each). CDR3 size: 13 residues. Germline CDR1 is SQVTM and CDR2 is ANQGSEA. V gave up 7 bases and J gave up 2 bases, with 15 bases separating them. The CDR3 DNA reads as TGCAGCGCTTTACAGGGGACTACCTACGAGCAGTACTTC. This gives the protein CSALQGTTYEQYF.

This clonotype came up many times. The rearrangement joins TRBV6-2 or TRBV6-3 to TRBJ2-2; D perhaps matches TRBD1 (6 bases). V was cut by 2 bases and J by 0 bases, with 7 bases left in between. Germline loops: CDR1 MNHEY, CDR2 SVGEGT. This CDR3 region has 15 residues. The CDR3, as DNA: TGTGCCAGCAGTTACGGGACATCGAACACCGGGGAGCTGTTTTTT. As protein: CASSYGTSNTGELFF.

In its sample, this clonotype was seen many times. The V call is TRBV9, the J call TRBJ2-6, with TRBD2 matching 12 bases. Germline lookup yields CDR1 SGDLS and CDR2 YYNGEE. The CDR3 sequence is 19 residues long. V shed 0 bases, J shed 0 bases, and the junction held 4 bases outside the gene matches. CDR3 coding DNA: TGTGCCAGCAGCGTAGAGGCGACTAGCGGGGGCTCTGGGGCCAACGTCCTGACTTTC. This encodes CASSVEATSGGSGANVLTF. The entire variable domain, with the rest obtained from reference TRBV9 and TRBJ2-6, is as follows: DSGVTQTPKHLITATGQRVTLRCSPRSGDLSVYWYQQSLDQGLQFLIQYYNGEERAKGNILERFSAQQFPDLHSELNLSSLELGDSALYFCASSVEATSGGSGANVLTFGAGSRLTVL.

This clonotype was seen a few times. The V call is TRBV7-9, the J call TRBJ2-1; possible D gene TRBD1, 6 bases. In germline, CDR1 is SEHNR, CDR2 FQNEAQ (reference sequence). This CDR3 is built from 17 residues. With 0 bases removed from V and 0 bases from J, the gap between germline ends came to 12 bases. DNA for the CDR3: TGTGCCAGCAGCTTAGCGCCTGGACAGAGCTCCTACAATGAGCAGTTCTTC. This translates into CASSLAPGQSSYNEQFF.

This clonotype was seen many times. The rearrangement links TRBV7-9 to TRBJ2-2; no reliable D call. The CDR3 has 13 residues. V lost 5 bases, J lost 9 bases, and 13 bases lay in between. CDR1 SEHNR and CDR2 FQNEAQ come from the germline V gene (reference sequence). In DNA, the CDR3 is TGTGCCAGCAGCCCCCCTTTTAGGCGGGAGCTGTTTTTT. Protein: CASSPPFRRELFF.

V and J are TRBV5-6 and TRBJ2-5; 8 nucleotides line up with TRBD1. V was clipped by 0 bases and J by 4 bases; unmatched bases: 5. The V gene's germline CDR1 is SGHDT and CDR2 YYEEEE. This CDR3 spans 15 amino acids. This chain's CDR3 is CASSLGQGASETQYF. Written as DNA, the CDR3 is TGTGCCAGCAGCTTGGGGCAGGGGGCTTCAGAGACCCAGTACTTC. The full variable domain, with the rest looked up from reference TRBV5-6 and TRBJ2-5, is DAGVTQSPTHLIKTRGQQVTLRCSPKSGHDTVSWYQQALGQGPQFIFQYYEEEERQRGNFPDRFSGHQFPNYSSELNVNALLLGDSALYLCASSLGQGASETQYFGPGTRLLVL.

The chain has TRBV7-2 and TRBJ1-5; TRBD1 might be the D (6 bases). The CDR3 spans 16 residues. V shed 1 base and J shed 1 base, with 11 bases lying between them. Looked up from germline, CDR1 is SGHTA and CDR2 is FQGNSA. CDR3 coding DNA: TGTGCCAGCAGCTTAGGGGGGGCGGCAAGCAATCAGCCCCAGCATTTT. This translates into CASSLGGAASNQPQHF. The full variable domain, completed using reference TRBV7-2 and TRBJ1-5, is GAGVSQSPSNKVTEKGKDVELRCDPISGHTALYWYRQSLGQGLEFLIYFQGNSAPDKSGLPSDRFSAERTGGSVSTLTIQRTQQEDSAVYLCASSLGGAASNQPQHFGDGTRLSIL.

The chain couples TRBV24-1 to TRBJ2-1; possibly TRBD1 or TRBD2 for D (6 bases each). CDR1 is KGHDR, CDR2 SFDVKD, per germline. The CDR3 consists of 17 residues. The germline V and J ends were trimmed by 3 bases and 5 bases, with 19 bases remaining between them. The CDR3 DNA reads as TGTGCCACCAGTGATCCCCCAGGGGCTAGCGTGCACAATGAGCAGTTCTTC. It is translated as CATSDPPGASVHNEQFF.

This clonotype was counted between two and nine times. The CDR3 sequence: CASSPFSTSGGLSTDTQYF. The CDR3 nucleotides read TGTGCCAGCTCACCATTTTCGACTAGCGGGGGGCTCAGCACAGATACGCAGTATTTT. The chain is built from TRBV18 and TRBJ2-3; TRBD2 aligns across 13 bases. Germline V gene lookup returns CDR1 KGHSH and CDR2 LQKENI. Trimming removed 2 bases from V and 0 bases from J; junction bases left unmatched: 8. This CDR3 is 19 amino acids long.

On this clonotype itself: A much larger clone lies a single base off, so this may be a read error. The J gene is TRBJ1-1, the V gene TRBV7-9; perhaps TRBD1 as D (6 bases). There are 14 residues in the CDR3. CDR1 and CDR2 (germline): SEHNR, FQNEAQ (reference sequence). CDR3 coding DNA: TGTGCCAGCAGCTTTGGGGGGGCAAACAGTGAAGCTTTCTTT. As protein: CASSFGGANSEAFF.

In its sample, this clonotype was seen a few times. This chain connects TRBV6-6 to TRBJ2-5; possible D gene TRBD1, 6 bases. CDR1 is MNHNY and CDR2 is SVGAGI in the germline V gene (reference sequence). There are 15 residues in the CDR3. V was clipped by 2 bases and J by 4 bases, with 14 bases between them. CDR3 DNA: TGTGCCAGCAGTTACGCCCGCCAGGGGACAGAGACCCAGTACTTC. As protein: CASSYARQGTETQYF.

The rearrangement uses TRBV11-2 and TRBJ2-5; TRBD2 aligns across 7 bases. The CDR3 totals 17 residues. Germline lookup yields CDR1 SGHAT and CDR2 FQNNGV. V lost 4 bases, J lost 3 bases, and 14 bases stayed unmatched. The CDR3 DNA sequence: TGTGCCAGCAGCTCCAAGACCCCGGGGGGACTAAAAGAGACCCAGTACTTC. Translating it yields CASSSKTPGGLKETQYF.

For this clonotype: A read error may be the cause here, since a much bigger clone is one base away. The gene calls are TRBV4-3 and TRBJ2-7; the D gene could be TRBD1 or TRBD2 (5 bases each). CDR1 LGHNA and CDR2 YSLEER come from the germline V gene. The CDR3 covers 15 residues. In DNA form, the CDR3 reads TGCGCCATCAGCCAAGGACCGGGACGGCACTACGAGCAGTACTTC. The encoded protein is CAISQGPGRHYEQYF.

This clonotype occurred a few times. The rearrangement joins TRBV29-1 to TRBJ2-3, with D unresolved. The length of the CDR3 is 13 residues. V dropped 7 bases and J dropped 5 bases, with 16 bases sitting between them. Germline CDR1 is SQVTM and CDR2 is ANQGSEA. The CDR3: CSGGGSVIDTQYF. The DNA for the CDR3 is TGCAGCGGAGGCGGCTCCGTCATAGATACGCAGTATTTT.

The V and J genes are TRBV29-1 and TRBJ1-4, with D tentatively TRBD1 (5 bases). Trimming took 6 bases from V and 6 from J, leaving 11 bases between them. Germline values: CDR1 SQVTM, CDR2 ANQGSEA. The CDR3 runs to 12 residues. The CDR3 is CSVGPGHEKLFF. The CDR3 bases are TGCAGCGTGGGACCCGGCCATGAAAAACTGTTTTTT.

The V call is TRBV10-2, the J call TRBJ2-3; D might be TRBD2 (5 bases). CDR1 is WSHSY, CDR2 SAAADI, per germline. This CDR3 contains 13 residues. Trimming shortened V by 3 bases and J by 5 bases, and 9 bases separated the two germline ends. The CDR3 reads CASSEPGGDTQYF. The CDR3, as DNA: TGCGCCAGCAGTGAACCCGGAGGAGATACGCAGTATTTT.

This clonotype was observed a handful of times. The gene calls are TRBV6-1 and TRBJ1-1, with 8 positions matching TRBD1. CDR1 and CDR2 (germline): MNHNS, SASEGT. The CDR3 covers 13 residues. V gave up 6 bases and J gave up 4 bases; unmatched junction bases: 4. CDR3 residues: CASRTQGATEAFF. CDR3 DNA sequence: TGTGCCAGCAGAACCCAGGGGGCCACTGAAGCTTTCTTT.